The next 27 T cell receptor beta chains were all read from a single sample in a study of CD8+ T cells in alopecia areata. Extraction and reverse transcription of RNA yielded cDNA as the sequencing template. The protocol was immunoSEQ multiplex PCR, while the TCRdb copy is restricted to in-frame clones and leaves out a portion. The sample comprises 90,000 to 130,000 clones, 50% to 70% of which are singletons, and over 20% rests with the top ten. The sample was NKG2D-low CD8+ T cells sorted from blood. These receptors originate from a human donor with alopecia areata.

The chain uses TRBV2 and TRBJ1-1; D is undetermined. Deletions cut 0 bases from V and 12 bases from J, with 5 bases between. Germline V lookup: CDR1 SNHLY, CDR2 FYNNEI. The CDR3 length is 10 residues. CDR3 amino acids: CASSEAEPFF. CDR3 nucleotides: TGTGCCAGCAGTGAAGCGGAGCCTTTCTTT.

The rearrangement uses TRBV6-5 and TRBJ1-1; D unclear. The CDR3 consists of 15 residues. The V end was cut by 0 bases, the J end by 1 base, with 9 bases between. The V gene's germline CDR1 is MNHEY and CDR2 SVGAGI. CDR3 loop: CASSYSSAGNTEAFF. The CDR3 nucleotides read TGTGCCAGCAGTTACTCGAGTGCGGGGAACACTGAAGCTTTCTTT.

The V gene is TRBV29-1, the J gene TRBJ2-1; TRBD2 might be the D (6 bases). Trimming took 6 bases from V and 1 from J, leaving 16 bases between them. The CDR3 extends over 15 amino acids. CDR1 and CDR2 (germline): SQVTM, ANQGSEA. The CDR3 coding sequence is TGCAGCGTCACTAAGCCGGGAGCTTCCTACAATGAGCAGTTCTTC. It codes for CSVTKPGASYNEQFF.

The rearrangement uses TRBV27 and TRBJ2-3; 11 nucleotides match TRBD2. Per germline, CDR1 MNHEY and CDR2 SMNVEV (reference sequence). Trimming took 2 bases from V and 4 from J; bases not matched to a gene: 2. The CDR3 consists of 15 residues. The CDR3 protein is CASSLSSGRADTQYF. The CDR3 DNA reads TGTGCCAGCAGTTTAAGTAGCGGGAGGGCAGATACGCAGTATTTT.

This clone showed up just a few times. V gene TRBV30 combines with J gene TRBJ2-3; D gene uncertain. The CDR3 spans 11 residues. Per the germline V gene, CDR1 is GTSNPN and CDR2 is SVGIG (reference sequence). Trimming took 4 bases from V and 5 from J, leaving 7 bases between them. This chain's CDR3 is CAWNLQDTQYF. CDR3 nucleotide sequence: TGTGCCTGGAACCTGCAAGATACGCAGTATTTT.

This clone has only one observation. CDR3 DNA sequence: TGTGCCAGCACACCGAGGGGGGTCTACGAGCAGTACTTC. It translates to CASTPRGVYEQYF. The rearrangement joins TRBV6-5 to TRBJ2-7; TRBD1 or TRBD2 may be the D gene (6 bases each). V was cut by 7 bases and J by 3 bases, with 13 bases left in between. Germline values: CDR1 MNHEY, CDR2 SVGAGI. The CDR3 runs 13 residues.

This clone showed up just a few times. The chain is built from TRBV27 and TRBJ1-1; D gene ambiguous. Germline CDR1 reads MNHEY; CDR2 reads SMNVEV (reference sequence). Trimming took off 5 bases at V and 4 bases at J, with 8 bases between the two ends. The CDR3 has 12 amino acids. The CDR3 protein is CASSQGSTEAFF. The CDR3, as DNA: TGTGCCAGCAGTCAAGGGAGCACTGAAGCTTTCTTT.

This chain links TRBV2 with TRBJ2-7, with unresolved D. Germline V gene sequence: CDR1 SNHLY, CDR2 FYNNEI. CDR3 length: 13 amino acids. The V end lost 5 bases, the J end lost 2 bases, and 10 bases lay between the germline ends. The CDR3 DNA is TGTGCCAGCAGTCCCCGGCAGACCTACGAGCAGTACTTC. Translating gives CASSPRQTYEQYF.

The chain employs TRBV18 and TRBJ2-7; 7 bases are shared with TRBD1. V lost 2 bases, J lost 3 bases, and 10 bases stayed unmatched. The CDR3 has 16 residues. Per the germline V gene, CDR1 is KGHSH and CDR2 is LQKENI. The CDR3 here is CASSPVQGPLGYEQYF. In DNA form, the CDR3 reads TGTGCCAGCTCACCAGTACAGGGGCCCTTGGGCTACGAGCAGTACTTC.

The chain combines TRBV27 with TRBJ2-5, with D unresolved. The CDR3 has 13 residues. Trimming cost V 6 bases and J 5 bases, with 13 bases left between them. In germline, CDR1 is MNHEY, CDR2 SMNVEV (reference sequence). The CDR3 loop is CASSFGVTETQYF. For the CDR3, the DNA is TGTGCCAGCAGCTTCGGAGTGACGGAGACCCAGTACTTC.

The rearrangement uses TRBV19 and TRBJ1-1; no reliable D call. This CDR3 is built from 11 residues. Per the germline V gene, CDR1 is LNHDA and CDR2 is SQIVND (reference sequence). V lost 5 bases and J 4 bases, leaving 5 bases between the germline ends. CDR3: CASSPLTEAFF. CDR3 nucleotide sequence: TGTGCCAGTAGTCCACTCACTGAAGCTTTCTTT.

The V and J genes are TRBV28 and TRBJ1-5, with 9 bases matching TRBD1. Losses at the gene ends were 5 bases for V and 2 bases for J; bases not matched to a gene: 10. Germline CDR1 reads MDHEN; CDR2 reads SYDVKM. The CDR3 has 17 amino acids. As DNA, the CDR3 is TGTGCCAGCAGTCCCGGGACAGGGATTGGTGGCAATCAGCCCCAGCATTTT. Translating gives CASSPGTGIGGNQPQHF.

Written as DNA, the CDR3 is TGTGCCAGCAGGGGGTTCGACGAGCAGTACTTC. Translated, it gives CASRGFDEQYF. This chain links TRBV27 with TRBJ2-7; D is undetermined. Germline-derived CDR1 and CDR2 are MNHEY and SMNVEV (reference sequence). Trimming removed 6 bases from V and 5 bases from J, with 8 bases in between. This CDR3 spans 11 amino acids.

The rearrangement uses TRBV2 and TRBJ1-1, with D uncertain. The CDR3 is 14 amino acids. Between the trimmed V and J ends, which lost 3 bases and 1 base, there was a span of 9 bases. The germline gives CDR1 SNHLY, CDR2 FYNNEI. The CDR3 bases are TGTGCCAGCAGTGATCCGGCTACGAACACTGAAGCTTTCTTT. This codes for CASSDPATNTEAFF.

This clone came up a few times. V is TRBV28 and J is TRBJ2-1; 10 bases fit TRBD2. Trimming removed 6 bases from V and 10 bases from J; junction bases left unmatched: 9. This CDR3 spans 14 amino acids. Germline loops: CDR1 MDHEN, CDR2 SYDVKM. The CDR3 DNA is TGTGCCAGCAGAACACCGGGACTAGCGAAAGAGCAGTTCTTC. Its protein product is CASRTPGLAKEQFF.

The chain uses TRBV19 and TRBJ2-5, with 7 nucleotides matching TRBD1. The CDR3 sequence is 13 residues long. V dropped 4 bases and J dropped 6; count of bases not matched to a gene: 5. Germline V lookup: CDR1 LNHDA, CDR2 SQIVND (reference sequence). The DNA of the CDR3 is TGTGCCAGTAGTAATTCAGGGGGTAAGACCCAGTACTTC. Protein sequence: CASSNSGGKTQYF.

V gene TRBV5-1 combines with J gene TRBJ2-5; possible D gene TRBD1, 6 bases. V shed 1 base and J shed 3 bases, with 13 bases lying between them. CDR3 length equals 15 residues. From germline, CDR1 is SGHRS and CDR2 YFSETQ. The CDR3 bases are TGCGCCAGCAGCTTGCTCCCGGGACAAGAAGAGACCCAGTACTTC. Translation gives CASSLLPGQEETQYF. The entire variable domain, with the rest obtained from reference TRBV5-1 and TRBJ2-5, is as follows: KAGVTQTPRYLIKTRGQQVTLSCSPISGHRSVSWYQQTPGQGLQFLFEYFSETQRNKGNFPGRFSGRQFSNSRSEMNVSTLELGDSALYLCASSLLPGQEETQYFGPGTRLLVL.

This clone was counted only a few times. The chain recombines TRBV5-1 with TRBJ2-7; TRBD2 is a possible D gene (6 bases). Germline V gene sequence: CDR1 SGHRS, CDR2 YFSETQ. Trimming took 1 base from V and 3 from J, leaving 11 bases between them. CDR3 size: 14 residues. The CDR3 DNA is TGCGCCAGCAGCTTGAATCCGGGACTCTACGAGCAGTACTTC. This encodes CASSLNPGLYEQYF.

The chain joins TRBV5-1 to TRBJ2-7, with D perhaps matching TRBD1 (5 bases). This CDR3 is 12 amino acids long. V was cut by 4 bases and J by 7 bases, with 12 bases left in between. Germline V gene data show CDR1 as SGHRS and CDR2 as YFSETQ. DNA of the CDR3: TGCGCCAGCAGCCTCGCACCAGGGGAGCAGTACTTC. This sequence encodes CASSLAPGEQYF.

This clone was found a few times. The chain links TRBV25-1 to TRBJ2-5; D unclear. V was clipped by 2 bases and J by 4 bases, with 2 bases between them. The germline V gene encodes CDR1 MGHDK and CDR2 SYGVNS. This CDR3 contains 11 residues. Here the CDR3 reads CASSEPETQYF. The CDR3 DNA is TGTGCCAGCAGTGAACCAGAGACCCAGTACTTC.

The J gene is TRBJ1-2, the V gene TRBV6-5; D gene uncertain. Trimming stripped 7 bases from V and 6 bases from J, with 18 bases between. The CDR3 is 14 residues long. Germline-derived CDR1 and CDR2 are MNHEY and SVGAGI. CDR3 DNA sequence: TGTGCCAGCACCCAGATACCGTCCAACCATGGCTACACCTTC. Its translation is CASTQIPSNHGYTF.

The rearrangement joins TRBV30 to TRBJ2-1; 8 nucleotides match TRBD1. V trimming: 7 bases; J trimming: 3 bases; junction bases outside the gene matches: 5. The CDR3 length is 13 residues. Germline V gives CDR1 GTSNPN, CDR2 SVGIG (reference sequence). In nucleotides, the CDR3 is TGTGCCTTGACAGGGGACGTCTACAATGAGCAGTTCTTC. Translation gives CALTGDVYNEQFF. The variable domain in full, completed from reference TRBV30 and TRBJ2-1, reads SQTIHQWPATLVQPVGSPLSLECTVEGTSNPNLYWYRQAAGRGLQLLFYSVGIGQISSEVPQNLSASRPQDRQFILSSKKLLLSDSGFYLCALTGDVYNEQFFGPGTRLTVL.

This clone appeared a few times. The rearrangement joins TRBV7-9 to TRBJ2-5; D may be TRBD2 (5 bases). Germline-derived CDR1 and CDR2 are SEHNR and FQNEAQ (reference sequence). V was pared by 3 bases and J by 3 bases, with 17 bases between. CDR3 length equals 16 residues. CDR3 residues: CASSFVTREGEETQYF. The CDR3 DNA reads as TGTGCCAGCAGCTTCGTTACCCGGGAAGGTGAAGAGACCCAGTACTTC.

This clone was detected ten times or more. The gene calls are TRBV10-2 and TRBJ2-1; 8 nucleotides match TRBD1. Germline V gene lookup returns CDR1 WSHSY and CDR2 SAAADI. The V segment lost 3 bases and the J segment 12 bases; nucleotides outside the gene matches: 4. The CDR3 runs 12 residues. Written as DNA, the CDR3 is TGCGCCAGCAGTGAAGCCGGGACAGGGCAGTTCTTC. It codes for CASSEAGTGQFF.

The chain combines TRBV28 with TRBJ2-1, with D uncertain. Deletions cut 5 bases from V and 8 bases from J, with 13 bases between. The CDR3 extends over 13 amino acids. Germline-derived CDR1 and CDR2 are MDHEN and SYDVKM. The CDR3 loop reads CASSIYSAHEQFF. The DNA for the CDR3 is TGTGCCAGCAGTATCTACTCCGCCCATGAGCAGTTCTTC.

The rearrangement links TRBV2 to TRBJ2-7; possibly TRBD1 for D (5 bases). Looked up from germline, CDR1 is SNHLY and CDR2 is FYNNEI. There are 13 residues in the CDR3. The V and J ends lost 8 bases and 3 bases respectively, with 14 bases between them. The DNA for the CDR3 is TGTGCCAGCGACGGACAAGTTCGCTACGAGCAGTACTTC. It is translated as CASDGQVRYEQYF.

This CDR3 reads CSVEKSNEQFF. The CDR3 DNA sequence: TGCAGCGTTGAAAAGTCAAATGAGCAGTTCTTC. The genes are TRBV29-1 and TRBJ2-1; no definite D call. CDR1 is SQVTM, CDR2 ANQGSEA, per germline. This CDR3 is 11 amino acids long. The germline V and J ends were trimmed by 2 bases and 7 bases, with 6 bases remaining between them.